This T cell receptor (beta chain) was recovered during a study of glioma-infiltrating T cells after dendritic cell vaccination. Study details: Glioblastoma patients came from Phase I and II dendritic cell vaccination trials.

Clones were sequenced by immunoSEQ multiplex PCR, and TCRdb holds only the in-frame ones, with some missing. Of approximately 100,000 clones in the sample, roughly three quarters were seen once. Worth noting for this clone: Its antigen is unidentified.

Study-level findings and limits: Few patients contributed both blood and tumor specimens.

Patients had residual fresh-frozen tumor tissue and more than two years of survival data. No glioblastoma patient carried an isocitrate dehydrogenase mutation. The germline V and J ends were trimmed by 1 base and 5 bases, with 16 bases remaining between them. The CDR3 runs to 17 residues. Germline lookup yields CDR1 SGHDT and CDR2 YYEEEE. The TCR originated in a human donor with glioblastoma. The V gene is TRBV5-6, the J gene TRBJ1-6, with D hard to call. Source: blood, taken before dendritic cell vaccination. This CDR3 reads CASSLIGRLNDNSPLHF. CDR3 sequence (DNA): TGTGCCAGCAGCTTGATCGGCCGACTAAACGATAATTCACCCCTCCACTTT.